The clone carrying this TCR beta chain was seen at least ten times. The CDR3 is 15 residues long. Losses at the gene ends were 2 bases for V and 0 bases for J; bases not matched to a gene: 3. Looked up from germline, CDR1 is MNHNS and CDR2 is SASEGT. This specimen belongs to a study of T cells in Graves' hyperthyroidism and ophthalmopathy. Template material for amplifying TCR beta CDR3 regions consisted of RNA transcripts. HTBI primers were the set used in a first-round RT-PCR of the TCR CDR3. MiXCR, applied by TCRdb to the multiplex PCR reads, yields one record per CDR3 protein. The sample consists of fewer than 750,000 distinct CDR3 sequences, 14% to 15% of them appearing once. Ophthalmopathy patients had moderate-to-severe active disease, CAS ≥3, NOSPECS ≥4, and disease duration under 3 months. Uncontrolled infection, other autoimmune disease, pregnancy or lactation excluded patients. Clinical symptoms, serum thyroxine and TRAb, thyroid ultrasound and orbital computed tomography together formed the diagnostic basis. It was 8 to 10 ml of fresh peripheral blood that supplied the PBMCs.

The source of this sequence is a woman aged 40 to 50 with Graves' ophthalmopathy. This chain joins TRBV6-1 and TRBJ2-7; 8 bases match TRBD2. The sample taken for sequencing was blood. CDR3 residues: CASSEITSGSYEQYF. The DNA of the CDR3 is TGTGCCAGCAGTGAAATAACTAGCGGCTCCTACGAGCAGTACTTC.